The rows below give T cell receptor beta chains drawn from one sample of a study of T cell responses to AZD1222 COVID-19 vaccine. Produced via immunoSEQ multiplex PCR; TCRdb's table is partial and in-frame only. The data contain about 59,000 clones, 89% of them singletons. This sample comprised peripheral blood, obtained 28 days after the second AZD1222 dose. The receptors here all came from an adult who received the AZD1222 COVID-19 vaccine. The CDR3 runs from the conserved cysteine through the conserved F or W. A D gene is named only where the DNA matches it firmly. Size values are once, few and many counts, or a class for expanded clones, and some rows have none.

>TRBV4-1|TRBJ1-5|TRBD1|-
CASSRTGDGINQPQHF
TGCGCCAGCAGCCGGACAGGGGACGGGATCAATCAGCCCCAGCATTTT
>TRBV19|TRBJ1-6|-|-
CASRGGQGNSPLHF
TGTGCCAGTAGAGGGGGGCAGGGTAATTCACCCCTCCACTTT
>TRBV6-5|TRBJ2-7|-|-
CASIEWGRSYEQYF
TGTGCCAGCATAGAGTGGGGGCGATCCTACGAGCAGTACTTC
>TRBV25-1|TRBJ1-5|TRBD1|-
CASSPPGTGRPQHF
TGTGCCAGCAGTCCCCCCGGGACAGGGAGGCCCCAGCATTTT
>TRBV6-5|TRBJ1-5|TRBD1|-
CASSRQGESNQPQHF
TGTGCCAGCAGTCGACAGGGTGAGAGCAATCAGCCCCAGCATTTT
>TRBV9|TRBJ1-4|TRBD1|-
CASSSGQGNEKLFF
TGTGCCAGCAGCTCGGGACAGGGGAATGAAAAACTGTTTTTT
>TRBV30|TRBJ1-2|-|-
CAWSPGLSGYTF
TGTGCCTGGAGTCCCGGACTATCTGGCTACACCTTC
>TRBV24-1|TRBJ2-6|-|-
CATSDPGPFSSGANVLTF
TGTGCCACCAGTGACCCCGGCCCGTTCTCCTCTGGGGCCAACGTCCTGACTTTC
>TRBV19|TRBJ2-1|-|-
CASSPSRGGAERYNEQFF
TGTGCCAGTAGTCCTTCCCGGGGTGGAGCGGAGCGCTACAATGAGCAGTTCTTC
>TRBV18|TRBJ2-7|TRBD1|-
CASSPGQGNEQYF
TGTGCCAGCTCACCGGGACAGGGAAACGAGCAGTACTTC
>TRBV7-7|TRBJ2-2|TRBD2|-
CASSLARGAGELFF
TGTGCTAGCAGCTTAGCGCGGGGGGCCGGGGAGCTGTTTTTT
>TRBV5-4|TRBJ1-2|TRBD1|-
CASSFGGQLDYGYTF
TGTGCCAGCAGCTTTGGGGGACAGCTAGACTATGGCTACACCTTC
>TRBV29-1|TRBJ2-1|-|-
CSVEKNSILSGPVNEQFF
TGCAGCGTTGAAAAAAACTCTATTCTAAGCGGTCCCGTCAATGAGCAGTTCTTC
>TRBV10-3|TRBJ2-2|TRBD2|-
CAIRGGAGTGELFF
TGTGCCATCCGGGGGGGCGCGGGCACCGGGGAGCTGTTTTTT
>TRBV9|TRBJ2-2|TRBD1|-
CASSVVGQGAGTGELFF
TGTGCCAGCAGCGTAGTTGGCCAGGGGGCGGGCACCGGGGAGCTGTTTTTT
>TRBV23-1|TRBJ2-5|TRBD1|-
CASSQPGQRAQTQYF
TGCGCCAGCAGTCAACCGGGACAGCGTGCCCAGACCCAGTACTTC
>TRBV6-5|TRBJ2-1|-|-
CASSYKKENNEQFF
TGTGCCAGCAGTTACAAAAAGGAAAACAATGAGCAGTTCTTC
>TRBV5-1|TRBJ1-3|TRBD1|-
CASSPGTGENTIYF
TGCGCCAGCAGTCCCGGTACAGGGGAAAACACCATATATTTT
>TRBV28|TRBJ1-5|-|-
CASRRGAGNQPQHF
TGTGCCAGCCGGAGGGGTGCGGGCAATCAGCCCCAGCATTTT
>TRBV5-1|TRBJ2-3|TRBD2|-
CASSLGVSGGTDTQYF
TGCGCCAGCAGCTTGGGGGTTAGCGGGGGAACAGATACGCAGTATTTT
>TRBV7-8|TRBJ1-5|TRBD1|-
CASSLALATGGQPQHF
TGTGCCAGCAGCTTAGCGCTTGCGACAGGGGGTCAGCCCCAGCATTTT
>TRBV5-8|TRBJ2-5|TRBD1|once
CASSSGTGWETQYF
TGTGCCAGCAGCTCTGGGACAGGGTGGGAGACCCAGTACTTC
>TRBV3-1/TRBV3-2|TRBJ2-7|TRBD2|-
CASQETSGVLYEQYF
TGTGCCAGCCAGGAGACTAGCGGTGTTTTATACGAGCAGTACTTC
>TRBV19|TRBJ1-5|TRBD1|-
CASNKDRGFNQPQHF
TGTGCCAGTAATAAGGACAGGGGATTCAATCAGCCCCAGCATTTT
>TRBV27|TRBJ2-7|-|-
CASSRYVGPYEQYF
TGTGCCAGCAGCCGATACGTAGGCCCCTACGAGCAGTACTTC
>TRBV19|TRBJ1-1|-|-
CASSGAVDTEAFF
TGTGCCTCGTCGGGGGCAGTGGACACTGAAGCTTTCTTT
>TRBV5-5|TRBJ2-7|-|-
CASSWAGDSLSYEQYF
TGTGCCAGCAGCTGGGCGGGGGACAGTTTATCCTACGAGCAGTACTTC
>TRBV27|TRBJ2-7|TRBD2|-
CASSLLGAGRFYEQYF
TGTGCCAGCAGTTTATTAGGAGCGGGGCGTTTCTACGAGCAGTACTTC
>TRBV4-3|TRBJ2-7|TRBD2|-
CASSRVVGGSRSYEQYF
TGCGCCAGCAGCCGGGTTGTCGGCGGGAGTCGTTCCTACGAGCAGTACTTC
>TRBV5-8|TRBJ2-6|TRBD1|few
CASSLTRTGISGANVLTF
TGTGCCAGCAGCCTTACTCGGACAGGGATCTCTGGGGCCAACGTCCTGACTTTC
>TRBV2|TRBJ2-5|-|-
CASRLRFLQETQYF
TGTGCCAGCAGGTTAAGATTTCTACAAGAGACCCAGTACTTC
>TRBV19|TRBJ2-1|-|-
CASSIEQFSYNEQFF
TGTGCCAGTAGTATAGAACAGTTCTCCTACAATGAGCAGTTCTTC
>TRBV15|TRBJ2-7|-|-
CATSRDPGTDYEQYF
TGTGCCACCAGCAGAGATCCAGGGACGGACTACGAGCAGTACTTC
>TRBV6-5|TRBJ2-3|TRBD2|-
CASQGLAGITDTQYF
TGTGCCAGTCAGGGACTAGCGGGAATTACAGATACGCAGTATTTT
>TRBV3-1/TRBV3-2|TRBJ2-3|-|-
CASSLRGIGDTQYF
TGTGCCAGCAGCCTTAGGGGGATTGGAGATACGCAGTATTTT
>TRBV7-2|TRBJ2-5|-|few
CASSSGQARGQTQYF
TGTGCCAGCAGCTCCGGACAAGCCCGGGGGCAGACCCAGTACTTC
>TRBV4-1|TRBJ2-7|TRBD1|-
CASSQRQGGAIGYEQYF
TGCGCCAGCAGCCAGCGACAGGGGGGAGCCATAGGCTACGAGCAGTACTTC
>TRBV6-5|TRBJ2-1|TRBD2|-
CASIRLAGGNNEQFF
TGTGCCAGCATAAGACTAGCGGGAGGGAACAATGAGCAGTTCTTC
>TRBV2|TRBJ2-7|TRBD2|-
CASSDQAGASYEQYF
TGTGCCAGCAGTGATCAAGCGGGAGCGTCCTACGAGCAGTACTTC
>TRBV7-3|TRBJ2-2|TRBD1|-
CASSSGQGASGELFF
TGTGCCAGCAGTTCGGGACAGGGGGCATCCGGGGAGCTGTTTTTT
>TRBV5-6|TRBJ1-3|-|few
CASSLIRPSSGNTIYF
TGTGCCAGCAGCTTAATCAGGCCTTCCTCTGGAAACACCATATATTTT
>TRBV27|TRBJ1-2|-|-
CASSFSQNYGYTF
TGTGCCAGCAGTTTCTCTCAAAACTATGGCTACACCTTC
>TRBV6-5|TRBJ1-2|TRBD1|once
CASTTGEARGYTF
TGTGCCAGCACTACAGGGGAGGCTCGGGGCTACACCTTC
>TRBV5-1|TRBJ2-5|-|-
CASSPGQVNLGGETQYF
TGCGCCAGCAGCCCTGGACAGGTCAATCTCGGGGGGGAGACCCAGTACTTC
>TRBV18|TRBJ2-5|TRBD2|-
CASSLDGTSGSSGKTQYF
TGTGCCAGCTCACTAGACGGGACTAGCGGGAGTTCCGGTAAGACCCAGTACTTC
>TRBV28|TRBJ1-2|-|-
CASRGGHGYTF
TGTGCCAGCAGAGGGGGACATGGCTACACCTTC
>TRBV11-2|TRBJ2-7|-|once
CASGRGYEQYF
TGTGCCAGCGGGCGGGGCTACGAGCAGTACTTC
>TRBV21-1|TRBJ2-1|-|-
CVIGASDEQFF
TGTGTTATCGGGGCCTCGGATGAGCAGTTCTTC
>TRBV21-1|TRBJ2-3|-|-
CASSKTSGRAKFISTDTQYF
TGTGCCAGCAGCAAGACTAGCGGGAGGGCCAAATTTATTAGCACAGATACGCAGTATTTT
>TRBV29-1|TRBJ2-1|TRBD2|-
CSVEVLAGARNNEQFF
TGCAGCGTTGAAGTACTAGCGGGGGCTCGGAACAATGAGCAGTTCTTC
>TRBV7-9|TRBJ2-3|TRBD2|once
CASSYRHPTSGSPDTQYF
TGTGCCAGCAGCTACCGACACCCTACTAGCGGGAGCCCAGATACGCAGTATTTT
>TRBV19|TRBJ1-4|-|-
CASSTGHATNEKLFF
TGTGCCAGTAGTACAGGACATGCAACTAATGAAAAACTGTTTTTT
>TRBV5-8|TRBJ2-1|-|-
CASSSTREQFF
TGTGCCAGCAGCTCCACCAGAGAGCAGTTCTTC